These 10 T cell receptor beta chains originate from one sample sequenced in a study of T cells in Graves' hyperthyroidism and ophthalmopathy. Amplified TCR beta CDR3 regions derived from RNA transcripts. The HTBI set primed first-round TCR CDR3 RT-PCR. Via MiXCR, TCRdb re-called the multiplex PCR reads, giving one row per CDR3 protein. Among 380,000 or so distinct CDR3 sequences listed, over 15% were seen once. What was sequenced was blood. Receptors originate from a woman under 30 with Graves' hyperthyroidism.

This clonotype was detected ten times or more. CDR3 sequence reads: CASSFRALEETQYF. CDR3 nucleotide sequence: TGTGCCAGCAGCTTTCGAGCTCTCGAAGAGACCCAGTACTTC. J is TRBJ2-5 and V is TRBV7-9; D ambiguous. Per germline, CDR1 SEHNR and CDR2 FQNEAQ (reference sequence). Trimming pared 3 bases from V and 3 bases from J, leaving 11 bases between. The CDR3 spans 14 residues. Supplemented by reference TRBV7-9 and TRBJ2-5, the full variable domain reads DTGVSQNPRHKITKRGQNVTFRCDPISEHNRLYWYRQTLGQGPEFLTYFQNEAQLEKSRLLSDRFSAERPKGSFSTLEIQRTEQGDSAMYLCASSFRALEETQYFGPGTRLLVL.

The chain carries TRBV4-1 and TRBJ1-1, with TRBD1 as a possible D gene (6 bases). The CDR3 consists of 16 residues. Trimming shortened V by 1 base and J by 1 base, and 13 bases separated the two germline ends. CDR1 MGHRA and CDR2 YSYEKL come from the germline V gene. For the CDR3, the DNA is TGCGCCAGCAGCCAAGCCCCACAGGGACGGAACACTGAAGCTTTCTTT. This codes for CASSQAPQGRNTEAFF.

This clonotype has ten or more counts. One end of the junction varies from germline; a read error may be responsible. The chain has TRBV24-1 and TRBJ1-2; no firm D call. The CDR3 is made up of 12 amino acids. Germline CDR1 is KGHDR and CDR2 is SFDVKD. The CDR3 reads CATPASNYDYTF. DNA for the CDR3: TGTGCCACCCCGGCCAGTAACTATGACTACACCTTC.

V gene TRBV20-1 combines with J gene TRBJ2-7; 10 nucleotides match TRBD1. This CDR3 has 12 amino acids. CDR1 and CDR2 from the germline V gene are DFQATT and SNEGSKA (reference sequence). CDR3 sequence reads: CSSGTGVGEQYF. CDR3 nucleotides: TGCTCCTCCGGGACAGGGGTTGGCGAGCAGTACTTC.

This clonotype is a singleton in its sample. One junction end disagrees with the germline gene, perhaps due to a read error. This chain joins TRBV7-9 and TRBJ1-2; unclear D gene. Germline lookup yields CDR1 SEHNR and CDR2 FQNEAQ (reference sequence). CDR3 length: 11 amino acids. The CDR3 sequence: CASRPNMDVLF. For the CDR3, the DNA is TGTGCCAGCAGACCTAATATGGACGTGCTCTTC.

V usage is TRBV7-8 and J usage is TRBJ1-1; D perhaps matches TRBD1 (6 bases). From germline, CDR1 is SGHVS and CDR2 FQNEAQ. V lost 3 bases and J lost 2, with 13 bases in between. The CDR3 has 15 residues. The CDR3 nucleotides are TGTGCCAGCAGCTTGGTCGGGGGGGCCAACACTGAAGCTTTCTTT. Its protein is CASSLVGGANTEAFF.

In its sample, this clonotype was seen many times. The rearrangement links TRBV3-1 to TRBJ1-1; D unclear. CDR1 is LGHDT and CDR2 is YNNKEL in the germline V gene (reference sequence). The V gene lost 0 bases and the J gene lost 0 bases, with 8 bases spanning the gap. CDR3 length: 15 amino acids. CDR3 region: CASSQDRLLNTEAFF. Here the CDR3 DNA reads TGTGCCAGCAGCCAAGATAGGCTTCTGAACACTGAAGCTTTCTTT.

This clonotype has just a few counts. Being one base from a much bigger clone, this may be a read error. The chain joins TRBV11-2 to TRBJ2-7; 7 nucleotides line up with TRBD1. The CDR3 spans 15 residues. The germline CDR1 and CDR2 sequences are SGHAT and FQNNGV. CDR3 in DNA: TGTGTCAGCAGCTCCACAGGGGAATGGAGTTACGAGCAGTACTTC. It translates to CVSSSTGEWSYEQYF.

The rearrangement joins TRBV15 to TRBJ2-5, with TRBD1 matching 9 bases. This CDR3 is built from 14 residues. V lost 5 bases and J lost 2; bases outside the gene matches: 3. Germline CDR1 is LNHNV and CDR2 is YYDKDF (reference sequence). CDR3 residues: CATSHDRGQETQYF. The CDR3 nucleotides are TGTGCCACCAGCCATGACAGGGGGCAAGAGACCCAGTACTTC.

This clonotype was found many times. The rearrangement joins TRBV4-1 to TRBJ2-7, with 7 bases that match TRBD1. The germline V gene has CDR1 MGHRA and CDR2 YSYEKL. The CDR3 consists of 13 residues. The V gene end was trimmed by 4 bases and the J gene end by 4 bases; junction bases not matched to a gene: 4. In nucleotides, the CDR3 is TGCGCCAGCAGCCTTCAGGGGGAATACGAGCAGTACTTC. Amino acid sequence: CASSLQGEYEQYF.